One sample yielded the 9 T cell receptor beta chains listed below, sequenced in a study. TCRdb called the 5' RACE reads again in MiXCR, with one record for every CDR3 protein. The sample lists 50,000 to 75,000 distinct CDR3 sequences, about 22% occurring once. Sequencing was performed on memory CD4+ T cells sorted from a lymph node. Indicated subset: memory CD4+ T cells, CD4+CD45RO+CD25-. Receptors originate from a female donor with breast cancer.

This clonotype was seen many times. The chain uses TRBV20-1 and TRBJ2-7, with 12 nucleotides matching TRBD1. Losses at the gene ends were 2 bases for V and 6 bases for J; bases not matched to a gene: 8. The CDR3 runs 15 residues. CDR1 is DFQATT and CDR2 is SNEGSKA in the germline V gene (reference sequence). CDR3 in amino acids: CSARIVGTGGTEQYF. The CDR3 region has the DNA TGCAGTGCTAGAATTGTGGGGACAGGGGGCACCGAGCAGTACTTC.

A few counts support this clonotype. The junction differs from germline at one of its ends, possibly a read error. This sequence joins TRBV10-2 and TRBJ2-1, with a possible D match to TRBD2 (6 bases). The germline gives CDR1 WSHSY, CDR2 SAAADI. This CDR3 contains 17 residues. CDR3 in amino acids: CVSSESRAGRTWNEQFF. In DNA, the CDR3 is TGCGTCAGCAGTGAGTCTCGGGCGGGAAGGACTTGGAATGAGCAGTTCTTC.

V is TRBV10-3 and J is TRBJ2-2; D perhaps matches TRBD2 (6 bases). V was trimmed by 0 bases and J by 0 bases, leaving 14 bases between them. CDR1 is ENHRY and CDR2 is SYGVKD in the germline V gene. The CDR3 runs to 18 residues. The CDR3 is CAISESYGGKSNTGELFF. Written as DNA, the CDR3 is TGTGCCATCAGTGAGTCGTATGGAGGGAAATCGAACACCGGGGAGCTGTTTTTT.

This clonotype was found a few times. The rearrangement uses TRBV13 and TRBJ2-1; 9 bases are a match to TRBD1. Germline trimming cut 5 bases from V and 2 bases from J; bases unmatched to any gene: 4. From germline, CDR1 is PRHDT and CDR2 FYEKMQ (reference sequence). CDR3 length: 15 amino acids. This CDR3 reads CASSPRQGAYNEQFF. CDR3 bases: TGTGCCAGCAGCCCAAGACAGGGGGCCTACAATGAGCAGTTCTTC.

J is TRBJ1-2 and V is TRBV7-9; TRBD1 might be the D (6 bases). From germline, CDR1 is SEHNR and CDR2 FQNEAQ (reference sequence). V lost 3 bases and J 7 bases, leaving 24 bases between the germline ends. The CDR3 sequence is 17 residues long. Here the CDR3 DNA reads TGTGCCAGCAGCTTCTTACCAGGGGAGGGGCCCTCCGGTGGCTACACCTTC. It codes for CASSFLPGEGPSGGYTF. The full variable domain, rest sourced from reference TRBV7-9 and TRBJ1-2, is DTGVSQNPRHKITKRGQNVTFRCDPISEHNRLYWYRQTLGQGPEFLTYFQNEAQLEKSRLLSDRFSAERPKGSFSTLEIQRTEQGDSAMYLCASSFLPGEGPSGGYTFGSGTRLTVV.

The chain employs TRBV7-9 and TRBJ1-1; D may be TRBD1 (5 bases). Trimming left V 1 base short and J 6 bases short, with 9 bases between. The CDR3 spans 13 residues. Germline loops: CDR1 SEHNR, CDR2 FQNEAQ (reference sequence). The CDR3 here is CASSLVLGAEAFF. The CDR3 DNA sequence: TGTGCCAGCAGCTTAGTGCTAGGGGCTGAAGCTTTCTTT. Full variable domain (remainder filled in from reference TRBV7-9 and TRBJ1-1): DTGVSQNPRHKITKRGQNVTFRCDPISEHNRLYWYRQTLGQGPEFLTYFQNEAQLEKSRLLSDRFSAERPKGSFSTLEIQRTEQGDSAMYLCASSLVLGAEAFFGQGTRLTVV.

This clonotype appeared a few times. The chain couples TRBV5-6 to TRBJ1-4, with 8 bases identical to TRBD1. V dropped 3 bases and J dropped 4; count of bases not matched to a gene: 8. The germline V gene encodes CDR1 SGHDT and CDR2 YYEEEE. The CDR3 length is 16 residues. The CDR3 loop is CASSSLRTGRNEKLFF. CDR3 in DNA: TGTGCCAGCAGCTCTCTTCGGACAGGGCGTAATGAAAAACTGTTTTTT.

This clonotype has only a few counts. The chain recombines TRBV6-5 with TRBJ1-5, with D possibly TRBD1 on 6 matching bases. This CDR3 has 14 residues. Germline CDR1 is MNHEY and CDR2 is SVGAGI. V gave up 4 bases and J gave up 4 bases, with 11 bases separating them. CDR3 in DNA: TGTGCCAGCAGTTCTCTGAGGGGGAATCAGCCCCAGCATTTT. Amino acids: CASSSLRGNQPQHF.

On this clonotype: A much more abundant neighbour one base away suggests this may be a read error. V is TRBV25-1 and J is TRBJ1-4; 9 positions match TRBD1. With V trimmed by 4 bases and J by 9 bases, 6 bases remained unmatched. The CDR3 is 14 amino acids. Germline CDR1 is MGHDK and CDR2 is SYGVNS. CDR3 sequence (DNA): TGTGCCAGCAGTGTTCACAGGGGGCTTAAAAAACTGTTTTTT. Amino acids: CASSVHRGLKKLFF.